This T cell receptor (beta chain) came from a study of a mutant IDH1 vaccine in newly diagnosed glioma. Time point denoted: week 11, during vaccination. The content of each vaccine dose was 300 ug of mutant IDH1 20-mer peptide, and topical imiquimod accompanied it. The ends lost 2 bases at V and 1 base at J; junction bases unmatched: 4. CDR3 length: 15 residues. Germline values: CDR1 SGHRS, CDR2 YFSETQ. Only in-frame clones appear in the TCRdb table, and some are missing; sequencing was by immunoSEQ multiplex PCR. The table shows fewer than 70,000 clones, with approximately 84% occurring only once. Only a few counts were recorded for this clone. The antigen is not known.

This chain joins TRBV5-1 and TRBJ2-3, with 7 bases matching TRBD2. This specimen was PBMCs, taken from a glioma patient whose treatment included an IDH1 peptide vaccine. This TCR was recovered from a man aged 30 to 45 with glioma. The CDR3 is CASSLAGMGTDTQYF. The CDR3 nucleotides read TGCGCCAGCAGCTTAGCGGGGATGGGCACAGATACGCAGTATTTT.